This TCR beta chain was captured by sequencing in a study of CD8 T cells in Susac syndrome. With random hexamers, roughly 0.45 to 1 ug RNA was reverse transcribed. Amplification of TCR beta CDR3 was carried out by immunoSEQ multiplex PCR, which covered 54 Vbeta and 13 Jbeta segments. Via MiXCR, TCRdb re-called the immunoSEQ multiplex PCR reads, giving one row per CDR3 protein. The data hold 400,000 to 550,000 distinct CDR3 sequences, with more than 70% observed a single time. Germline loops: CDR1 SEHNR, CDR2 FQNEAQ (reference sequence). V lost 0 bases, J lost 7 bases, and 7 bases lay in between. The CDR3 sequence is 13 residues long. From blood CD8+ and CD4+ T cells, the TCR beta chain was sequenced. The multiple sclerosis controls were treatment-naive patients, and their relapsing-remitting disease was stable or active. CD8+ and CD4+ T cells were negatively isolated; TEMRA cells were FACS-enriched.

Sequenced input: CD8+ T cells from PBMCs. The sequence was obtained from a human donor with multiple sclerosis. The rearrangement joins TRBV7-9 to TRBJ2-1; no reliable D call. CDR3 residues: CASSLALGNEQFF. CDR3 in DNA: TGTGCCAGCAGCTTAGCGCTGGGGAATGAGCAGTTCTTC.